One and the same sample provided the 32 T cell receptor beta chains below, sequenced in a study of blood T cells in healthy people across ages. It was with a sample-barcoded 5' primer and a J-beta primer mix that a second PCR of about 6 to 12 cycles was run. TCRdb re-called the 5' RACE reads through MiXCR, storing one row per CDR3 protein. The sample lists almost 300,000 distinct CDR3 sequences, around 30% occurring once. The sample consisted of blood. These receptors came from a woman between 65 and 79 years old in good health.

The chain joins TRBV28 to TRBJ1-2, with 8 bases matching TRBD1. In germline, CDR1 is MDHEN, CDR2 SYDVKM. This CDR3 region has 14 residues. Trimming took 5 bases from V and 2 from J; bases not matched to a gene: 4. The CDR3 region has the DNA TGTGCCAGCAGTCGACAGGGGTCAAACTATGGCTACACCTTC. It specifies CASSRQGSNYGYTF.

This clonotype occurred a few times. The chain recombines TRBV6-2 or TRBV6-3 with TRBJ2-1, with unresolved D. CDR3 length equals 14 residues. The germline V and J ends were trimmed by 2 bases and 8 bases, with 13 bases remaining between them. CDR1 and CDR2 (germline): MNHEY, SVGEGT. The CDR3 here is CASSYPSETDEQFF. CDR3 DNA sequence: TGTGCCAGCAGTTACCCCAGTGAGACCGATGAGCAGTTCTTC.

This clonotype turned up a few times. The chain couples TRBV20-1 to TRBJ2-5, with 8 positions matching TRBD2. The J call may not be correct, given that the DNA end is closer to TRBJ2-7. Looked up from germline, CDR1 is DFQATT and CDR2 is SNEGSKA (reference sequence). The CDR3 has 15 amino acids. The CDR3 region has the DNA TGCAGTGCTAGAGATTCGAGCGGGAGATCCTACGAGCAGTACTTC. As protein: CSARDSSGRSYEQYF.

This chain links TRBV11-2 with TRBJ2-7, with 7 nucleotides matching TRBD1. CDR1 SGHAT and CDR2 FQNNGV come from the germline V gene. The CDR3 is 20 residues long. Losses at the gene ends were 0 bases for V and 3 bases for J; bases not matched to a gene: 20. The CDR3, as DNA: TGTGCCAGCAGCTTAGATCTAGTATTAAGGGACAGCAGTTATGACTACGAGCAGTACTTC. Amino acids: CASSLDLVLRDSSYDYEQYF.

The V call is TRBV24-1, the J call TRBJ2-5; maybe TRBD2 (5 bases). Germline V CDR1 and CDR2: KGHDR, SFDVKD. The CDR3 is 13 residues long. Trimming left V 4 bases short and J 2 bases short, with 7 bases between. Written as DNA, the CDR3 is TGTGCCACCAGTGAGCCGGGACAAGAGACCCAGTACTTC. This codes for CATSEPGQETQYF.

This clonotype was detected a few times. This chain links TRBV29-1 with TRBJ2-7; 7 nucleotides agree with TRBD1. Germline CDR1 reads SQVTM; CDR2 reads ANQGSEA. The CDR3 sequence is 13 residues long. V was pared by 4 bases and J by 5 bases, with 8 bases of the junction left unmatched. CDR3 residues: CSVGGQVRDEQYF. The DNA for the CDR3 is TGCAGCGTTGGAGGACAGGTTAGGGACGAGCAGTACTTC.

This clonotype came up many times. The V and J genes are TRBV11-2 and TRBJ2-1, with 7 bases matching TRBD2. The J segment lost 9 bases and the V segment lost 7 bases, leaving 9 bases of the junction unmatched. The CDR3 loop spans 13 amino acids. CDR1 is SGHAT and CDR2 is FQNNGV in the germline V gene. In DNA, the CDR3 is TGTGCCAGCACCTTCGCGGGAGTGGGTGAGCAGTTCTTC. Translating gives CASTFAGVGEQFF.

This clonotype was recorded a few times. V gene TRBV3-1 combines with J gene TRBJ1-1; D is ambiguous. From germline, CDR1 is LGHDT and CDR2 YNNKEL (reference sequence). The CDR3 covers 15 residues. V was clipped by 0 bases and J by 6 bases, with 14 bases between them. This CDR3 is CASSQDSWQTAEAFF. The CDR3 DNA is TGTGCCAGCAGCCAAGATAGCTGGCAGACGGCTGAAGCTTTCTTT.

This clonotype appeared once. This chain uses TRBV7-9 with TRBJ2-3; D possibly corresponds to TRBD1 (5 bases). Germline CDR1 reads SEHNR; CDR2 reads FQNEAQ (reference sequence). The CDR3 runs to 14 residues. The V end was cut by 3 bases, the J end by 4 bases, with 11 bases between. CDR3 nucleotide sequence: TGTGCCAGCAGCTTGACAGCCACCCCAGATACGCAGTATTTT. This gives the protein CASSLTATPDTQYF.

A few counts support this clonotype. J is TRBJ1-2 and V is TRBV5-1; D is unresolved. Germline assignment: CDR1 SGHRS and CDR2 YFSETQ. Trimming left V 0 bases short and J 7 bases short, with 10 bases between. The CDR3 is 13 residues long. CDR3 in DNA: TGCGCCAGCAGCTTGGGGCTCGGTAGTGGCTACACCTTC. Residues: CASSLGLGSGYTF.

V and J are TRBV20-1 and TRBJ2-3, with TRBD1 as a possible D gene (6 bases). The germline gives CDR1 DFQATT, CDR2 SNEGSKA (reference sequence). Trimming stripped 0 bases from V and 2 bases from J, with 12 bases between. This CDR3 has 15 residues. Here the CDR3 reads CSARDLRDNTDTQYF. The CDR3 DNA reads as TGCAGTGCTAGAGATCTCCGGGACAACACAGATACGCAGTATTTT.

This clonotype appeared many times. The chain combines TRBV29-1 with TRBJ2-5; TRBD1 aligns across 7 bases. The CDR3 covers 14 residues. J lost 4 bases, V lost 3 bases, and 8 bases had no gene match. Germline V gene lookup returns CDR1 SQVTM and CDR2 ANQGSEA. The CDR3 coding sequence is TGCAGCGTTGACACCAGGGGGACGGGAGAGACCCAGTACTTC. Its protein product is CSVDTRGTGETQYF.

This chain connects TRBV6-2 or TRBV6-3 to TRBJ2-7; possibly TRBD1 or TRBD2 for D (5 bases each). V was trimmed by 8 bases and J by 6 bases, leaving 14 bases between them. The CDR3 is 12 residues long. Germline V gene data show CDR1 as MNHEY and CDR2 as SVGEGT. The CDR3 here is CASRPRGGEQYF. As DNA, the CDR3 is TGTGCCAGCCGCCCCCGGGGCGGCGAGCAGTACTTC.

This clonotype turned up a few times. CDR3 protein: CASSSTGGTEAFF. The CDR3 bases are TGTGCCAGCAGCTCAACAGGGGGGACTGAAGCTTTCTTT. V and J are TRBV5-5 and TRBJ1-1; TRBD1 matches 8 bases. The CDR3 runs to 13 residues. CDR1 is SGHKS, CDR2 YYEKEE, per germline (reference sequence). J was trimmed by 5 bases and V by 3 bases; bases with no gene match: 3.

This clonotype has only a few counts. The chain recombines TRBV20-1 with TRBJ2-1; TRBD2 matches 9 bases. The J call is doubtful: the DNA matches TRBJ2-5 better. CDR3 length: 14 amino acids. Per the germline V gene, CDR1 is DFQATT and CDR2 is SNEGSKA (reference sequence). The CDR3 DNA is TGCAGTGCTAGGAGTAGCGGGAGCGGCGAGACCCAGTACTTC. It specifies CSARSSGSGETQYF.

The DNA of the CDR3 is TGCGCCAGCAGCTTAGGGCTAGTCGAAAACATTCAGTACTTC. It specifies CASSLGLVENIQYF. The chain uses TRBV5-1 and TRBJ2-4; unclear D gene. CDR3 size: 14 residues. CDR1 is SGHRS and CDR2 is YFSETQ in the germline V gene. V lost 2 bases to trimming and J lost 5 bases, with 11 bases between them.

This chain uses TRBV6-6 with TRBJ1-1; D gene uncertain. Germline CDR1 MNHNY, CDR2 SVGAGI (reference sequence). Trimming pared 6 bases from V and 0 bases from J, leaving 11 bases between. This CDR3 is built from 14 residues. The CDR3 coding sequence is TGTGCCAGCAGCCAAGACACCGTGAACACTGAAGCTTTCTTT. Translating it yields CASSQDTVNTEAFF.

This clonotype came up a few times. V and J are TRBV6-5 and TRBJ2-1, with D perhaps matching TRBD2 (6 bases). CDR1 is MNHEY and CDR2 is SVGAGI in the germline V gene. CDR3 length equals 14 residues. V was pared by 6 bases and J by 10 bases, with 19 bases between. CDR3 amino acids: CASSRDWLKGEQFF. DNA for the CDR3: TGTGCCAGCAGCAGGGACTGGCTAAAGGGAGAGCAGTTCTTC.

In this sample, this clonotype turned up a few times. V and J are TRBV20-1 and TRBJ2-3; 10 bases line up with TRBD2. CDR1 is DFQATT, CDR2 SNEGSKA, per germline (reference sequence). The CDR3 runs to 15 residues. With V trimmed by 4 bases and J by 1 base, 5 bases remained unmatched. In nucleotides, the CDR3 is TGCAGTGCTACAAAGCGGGAGGGCGGCACAGATACGCAGTATTTT. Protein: CSATKREGGTDTQYF.

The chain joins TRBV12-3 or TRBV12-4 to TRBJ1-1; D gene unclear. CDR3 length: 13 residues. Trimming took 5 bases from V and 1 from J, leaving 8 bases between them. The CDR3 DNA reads TGTGCCAGCAGTGAAAATACGAACACTGAAGCTTTCTTT. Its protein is CASSENTNTEAFF.

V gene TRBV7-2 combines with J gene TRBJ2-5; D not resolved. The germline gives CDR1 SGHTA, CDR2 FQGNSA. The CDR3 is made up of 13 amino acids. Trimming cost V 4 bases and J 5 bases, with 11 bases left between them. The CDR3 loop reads CASSSFLLETQYF. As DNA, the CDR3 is TGTGCCAGCAGCTCCTTCTTATTGGAGACCCAGTACTTC.

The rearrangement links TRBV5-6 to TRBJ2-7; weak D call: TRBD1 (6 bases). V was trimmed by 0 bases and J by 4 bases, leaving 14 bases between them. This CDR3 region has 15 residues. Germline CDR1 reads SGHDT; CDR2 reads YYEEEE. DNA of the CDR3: TGTGCCAGCAGCTTGGAGTGGACAGTCGAGTACGAGCAGTACTTC. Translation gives CASSLEWTVEYEQYF.

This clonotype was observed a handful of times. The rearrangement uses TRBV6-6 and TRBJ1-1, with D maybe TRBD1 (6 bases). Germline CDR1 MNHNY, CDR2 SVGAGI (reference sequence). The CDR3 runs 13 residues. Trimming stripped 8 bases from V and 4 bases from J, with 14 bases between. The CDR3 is CASGYRAGTEAFF. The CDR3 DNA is TGTGCCAGCGGCTACAGGGCGGGCACTGAAGCTTTCTTT.

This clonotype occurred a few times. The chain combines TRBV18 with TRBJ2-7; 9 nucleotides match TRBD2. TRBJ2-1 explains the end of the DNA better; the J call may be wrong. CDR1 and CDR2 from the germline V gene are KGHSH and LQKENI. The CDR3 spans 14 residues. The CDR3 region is CASSPGLAPNEQFF. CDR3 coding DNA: TGTGCCAGCTCACCGGGACTAGCCCCCAATGAGCAGTTCTTC.

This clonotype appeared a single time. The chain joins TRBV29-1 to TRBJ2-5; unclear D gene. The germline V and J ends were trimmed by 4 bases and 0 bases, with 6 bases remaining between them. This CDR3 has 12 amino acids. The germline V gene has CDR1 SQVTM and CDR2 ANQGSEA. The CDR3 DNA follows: TGCAGCGTTGGGCAATACCAAGAGACCCAGTACTTC. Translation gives CSVGQYQETQYF.

The CDR3 nucleotides are TGTGCCAGCAGTGAGTGGACAGACTCCCTGAGGGCTTTCTTT. This sequence encodes CASSEWTDSLRAFF. The chain joins TRBV25-1 to TRBJ1-1; the D gene is possibly TRBD1 (6 bases). The V end lost 3 bases, the J end lost 11 bases, and 19 bases lay between the germline ends. Germline CDR1 MGHDK, CDR2 SYGVNS. The CDR3 runs to 14 residues. Full variable domain (rest looked up from reference TRBV25-1 and TRBJ1-1): EADIYQTPRYLVIGTGKKITLECSQTMGHDKMYWYQQDPGMELHLIHYSYGVNSTEKGDLSSESTVSRIRTEHFPLTLESARPSHTSQYLCASSEWTDSLRAFFGQGTRLTVV.

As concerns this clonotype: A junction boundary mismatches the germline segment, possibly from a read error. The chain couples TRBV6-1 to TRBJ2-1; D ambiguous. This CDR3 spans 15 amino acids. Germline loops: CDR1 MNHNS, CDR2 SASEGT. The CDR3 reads CASSDDQSTYNEQFF. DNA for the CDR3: TGCGCCAGCAGTGACGACCAATCTACCTACAATGAGCAGTTCTTC.

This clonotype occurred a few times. DNA for the CDR3: TGTGCCAGCAGTTATCTCTTGGGACAGCCCCAGCATTTT. Its translation is CASSYLLGQPQHF. The V gene is TRBV28, the J gene TRBJ1-5; D is uncertain. Trimming cost V 4 bases and J 7 bases, with 11 bases left between them. The germline CDR1 and CDR2 sequences are MDHEN and SYDVKM. The CDR3 covers 13 residues.

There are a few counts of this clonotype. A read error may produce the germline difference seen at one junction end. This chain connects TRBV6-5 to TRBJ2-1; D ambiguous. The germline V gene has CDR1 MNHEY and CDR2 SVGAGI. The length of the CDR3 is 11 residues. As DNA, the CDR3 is TGTGCCAGCACCAATTCCTATGAGCAGCTCTTC. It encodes CASTNSYEQLF.

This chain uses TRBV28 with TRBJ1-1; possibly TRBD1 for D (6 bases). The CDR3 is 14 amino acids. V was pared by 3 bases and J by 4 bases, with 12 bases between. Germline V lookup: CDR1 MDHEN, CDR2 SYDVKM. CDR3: CASSLGGLGTEAFF. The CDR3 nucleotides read TGTGCCAGCAGTTTGGGGGGCCTCGGCACTGAAGCTTTCTTT.

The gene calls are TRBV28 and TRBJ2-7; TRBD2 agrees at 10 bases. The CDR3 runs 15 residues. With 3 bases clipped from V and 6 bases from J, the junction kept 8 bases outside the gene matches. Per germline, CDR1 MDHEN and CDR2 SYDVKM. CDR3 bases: TGTGCCAGCAGTTTGTGGACTAGCGGTGGGGTCGAGCAGTACGTC. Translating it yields CASSLWTSGGVEQYV.

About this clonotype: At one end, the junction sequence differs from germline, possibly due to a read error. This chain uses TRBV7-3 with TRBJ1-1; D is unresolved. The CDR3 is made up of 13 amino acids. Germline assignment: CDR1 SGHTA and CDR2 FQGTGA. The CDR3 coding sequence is TGTGCCGGCAGCGGGAATACGAACACTGAAGCTTTCTTT. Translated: CAGSGNTNTEAFF.